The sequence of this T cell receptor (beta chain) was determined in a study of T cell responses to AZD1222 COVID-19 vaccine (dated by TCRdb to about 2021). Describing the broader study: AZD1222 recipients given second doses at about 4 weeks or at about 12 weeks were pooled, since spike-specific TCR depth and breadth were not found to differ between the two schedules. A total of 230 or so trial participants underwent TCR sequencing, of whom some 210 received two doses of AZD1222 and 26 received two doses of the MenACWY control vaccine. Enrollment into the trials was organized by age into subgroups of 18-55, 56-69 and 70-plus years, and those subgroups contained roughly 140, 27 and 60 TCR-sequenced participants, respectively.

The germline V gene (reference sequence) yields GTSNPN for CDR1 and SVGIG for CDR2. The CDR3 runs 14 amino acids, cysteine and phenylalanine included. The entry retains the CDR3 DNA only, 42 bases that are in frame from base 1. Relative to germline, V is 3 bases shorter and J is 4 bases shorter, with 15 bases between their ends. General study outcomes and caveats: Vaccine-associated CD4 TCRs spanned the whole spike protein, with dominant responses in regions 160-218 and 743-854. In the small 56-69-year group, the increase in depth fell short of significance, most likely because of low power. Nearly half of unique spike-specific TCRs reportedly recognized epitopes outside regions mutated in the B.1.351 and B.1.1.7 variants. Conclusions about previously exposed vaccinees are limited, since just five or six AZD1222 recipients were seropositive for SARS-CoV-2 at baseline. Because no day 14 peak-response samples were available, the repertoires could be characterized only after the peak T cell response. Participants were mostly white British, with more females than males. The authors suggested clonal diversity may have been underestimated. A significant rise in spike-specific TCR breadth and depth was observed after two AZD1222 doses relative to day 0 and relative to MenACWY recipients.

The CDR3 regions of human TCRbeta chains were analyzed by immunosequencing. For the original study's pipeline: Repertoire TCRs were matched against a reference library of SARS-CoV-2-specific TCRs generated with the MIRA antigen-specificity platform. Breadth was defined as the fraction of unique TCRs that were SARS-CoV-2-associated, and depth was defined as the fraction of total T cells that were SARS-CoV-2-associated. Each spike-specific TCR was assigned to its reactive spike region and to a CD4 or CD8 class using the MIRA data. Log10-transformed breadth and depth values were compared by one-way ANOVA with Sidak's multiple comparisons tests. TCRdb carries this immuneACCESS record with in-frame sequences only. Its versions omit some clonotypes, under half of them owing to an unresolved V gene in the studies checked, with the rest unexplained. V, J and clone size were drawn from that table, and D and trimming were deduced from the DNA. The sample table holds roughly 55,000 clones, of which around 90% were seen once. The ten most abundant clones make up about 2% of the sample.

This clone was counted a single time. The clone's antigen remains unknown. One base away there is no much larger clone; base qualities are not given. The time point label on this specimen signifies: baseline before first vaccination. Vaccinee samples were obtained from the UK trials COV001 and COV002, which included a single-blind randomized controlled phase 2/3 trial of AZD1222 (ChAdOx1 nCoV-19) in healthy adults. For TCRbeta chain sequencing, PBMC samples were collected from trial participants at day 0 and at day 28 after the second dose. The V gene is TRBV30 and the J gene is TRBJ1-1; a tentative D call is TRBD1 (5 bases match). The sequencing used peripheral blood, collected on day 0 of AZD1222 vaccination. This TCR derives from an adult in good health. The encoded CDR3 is CAWSLPGGITEAFF. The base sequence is TGTGCCTGGAGCCTCCCCGGGGGAATCACTGAAGCTTTCTTT.